The clone carrying this T cell receptor (beta chain) was picked up many times. Its antigen is unidentified. The data were taken from a study of T cells in Graves' hyperthyroidism and ophthalmopathy. Study findings and constraints: Median prediction lead before ophthalmopathy onset was 6.5 months with the model.

CDR1 is SEHNR and CDR2 is FQNEAQ in the germline V gene (reference sequence). V was pared by 2 bases and J by 13 bases, with 12 bases between. The CDR3 contains 13 residues. Among the patients, aged 18 to 65, hyperthyroidism was newly diagnosed and had lasted under 2 months. Clinical symptoms, serum thyroxine, TRAb, thyroid ultrasound and orbital computed tomography established diagnosis. Amplification targeted TCR beta CDR3 regions from RNA transcripts. Carried out on the TCR CDR3, a first-round RT-PCR used the HTBI primer set. TCRdb processed the multiplex PCR reads anew with MiXCR; each CDR3 protein has one entry. The sample includes 500,000 to 600,000 distinct CDR3 sequences, roughly 17% of them seen just once.

Sequenced material: blood. This receptor was identified in a young woman with Graves' hyperthyroidism. The J gene is TRBJ1-6, the V gene TRBV7-9; D is undetermined. CDR3 nucleotides: TGTGCCAGCAGCTTACTTTCCAGGTCCCCCCTCCACTTT. Amino acids: CASSLLSRSPLHF.